The 29 T cell receptor beta chains presented below share a single source sample, sequenced in a study of PD-1 blockade in classical Hodgkin lymphoma. This sample's time point: cycle 4 day 1 (C4D1), after 5 to 7 weeks of nivolumab. Exposure to brentuximab vedotin varied, and each patient had relapsed following autologous stem cell transplantation. TCRdb's copy holds only in-frame clones and misses some; the assay was immunoSEQ multiplex PCR. The repertoire consists of tens of thousands of clones, with approximately 92% occurring once and the leading ten covering 8%. The source material was peripheral blood mononuclear cells (PBMCs), sampled before the fourth cycle of nivolumab. All receptors come from a human donor with classical Hodgkin lymphoma.

CDR3 DNA sequence: TGTGCCAGTAGTATAGTAAGCAGGGGCCAAGAGACCCAGTACTTC. As protein: CASSIVSRGQETQYF. The chain couples TRBV19 to TRBJ2-5; D might be TRBD1 (6 bases). Deletions cut 1 base from V and 1 base from J, with 10 bases between. Germline assignment: CDR1 LNHDA and CDR2 SQIVND (reference sequence). This CDR3 contains 15 residues.

The gene calls are TRBV2 and TRBJ2-5; TRBD1 is a possible D gene (6 bases). V lost 4 bases and J 4 bases, leaving 10 bases between the germline ends. The germline gives CDR1 SNHLY, CDR2 FYNNEI. The CDR3 covers 13 residues. The CDR3: CASSGDRLETQYF. CDR3 DNA sequence: TGTGCCAGCAGTGGCGACAGGCTAGAGACCCAGTACTTC.

The V and J genes are TRBV6-5 and TRBJ1-4; D gene ambiguous. Germline V gene data show CDR1 as MNHEY and CDR2 as SVGAGI. The CDR3 contains 15 residues. Trimming removed 8 bases from V and 0 bases from J, with 13 bases in between. The CDR3 loop is CASSRERPTNEKLFF. CDR3 bases: TGTGCCAGCTCCCGTGAAAGACCAACTAATGAAAAACTGTTTTTT.

V is TRBV19 and J is TRBJ2-4, with 7 bases that match TRBD1. With 8 bases clipped from V and 3 bases from J, the junction kept 16 bases outside the gene matches. CDR1 is LNHDA and CDR2 is SQIVND in the germline V gene (reference sequence). The CDR3 has 17 amino acids. The chain's CDR3 is CASWTPQQGDHKNIQYF. In nucleotides, the CDR3 is TGTGCCAGTTGGACTCCCCAGCAGGGGGACCACAAAAACATTCAGTACTTC.

The chain recombines TRBV7-8 with TRBJ2-5; D is undetermined. V dropped 2 bases and J dropped 6 bases, with 13 bases sitting between them. The CDR3 loop spans 14 amino acids. The germline V gene encodes CDR1 SGHVS and CDR2 FQNEAQ. In DNA, the CDR3 is TGTGCCAGCAGCTTACAGTTGGGAATTAAGACCCAGTACTTC. Translated: CASSLQLGIKTQYF. Full variable domain (outside the CDR3, taken from reference TRBV7-8 and TRBJ2-5): GAGVSQSPRYKVAKRGQDVALRCDPISGHVSLFWYQQALGQGPEFLTYFQNEAQLDKSGLPSDRFFAERPEGSVSTLKIQRTQQEDSAVYLCASSLQLGIKTQYFGPGTRLLVL.

This chain joins TRBV10-3 and TRBJ2-1; perhaps D is TRBD1 or TRBD2 (6 bases each). CDR3 length equals 15 residues. Trimming took 3 bases from V and 0 from J, leaving 9 bases between them. CDR1 and CDR2 (germline): ENHRY, SYGVKD. Here the CDR3 reads CAISDGGGSYNEQFF. CDR3 DNA sequence: TGTGCCATCAGTGATGGAGGGGGCTCCTACAATGAGCAGTTCTTC.

The rearrangement uses TRBV10-2 and TRBJ1-5; perhaps TRBD1 as D (5 bases). The CDR3 is made up of 17 amino acids. With 2 bases removed from V and 2 bases from J, the gap between germline ends came to 16 bases. Germline V CDR1 and CDR2: WSHSY, SAAADI. Here the CDR3 DNA reads TGCGCCAGCAGTGAGGGTTGGGGGGGAATTGGCAATCAGCCCCAGCATTTT. Translating gives CASSEGWGGIGNQPQHF.

V and J are TRBV28 and TRBJ2-3, with TRBD2 matching 10 bases. After removal of 6 bases from V and 5 bases from J, the junction contained 8 bases not matched to a gene. The germline V gene has CDR1 MDHEN and CDR2 SYDVKM. CDR3 size: 15 residues. The DNA of the CDR3 is TGTGCCAGCAGACCTCTAGCGGGAGTTCAAGATACGCAGTATTTT. As protein: CASRPLAGVQDTQYF.

The genes are TRBV28 and TRBJ2-7; D could derive from TRBD1 or TRBD2 (5 bases each). The germline V gene has CDR1 MDHEN and CDR2 SYDVKM. The V gene lost 2 bases and the J gene lost 6 bases, with 17 bases spanning the gap. The CDR3 is made up of 15 amino acids. CDR3 bases: TGTGCCAGCAGTTTAAGGGCAGGGAGTTCTGGCGAGCAGTACTTC. The encoded protein is CASSLRAGSSGEQYF.

The V call is TRBV6-1, the J call TRBJ1-6, with a possible D match to TRBD1 (5 bases). The CDR3 consists of 15 residues. CDR1 is MNHNS and CDR2 is SASEGT in the germline V gene. Trimming left V 4 bases short and J 4 bases short, with 11 bases between. CDR3 residues: CASSGREGYNSPLHF. CDR3 nucleotides: TGTGCCAGCAGTGGGAGGGAGGGGTATAATTCACCCCTCCACTTT.

V is TRBV11-2 and J is TRBJ1-1; D is ambiguous. The germline V gene has CDR1 SGHAT and CDR2 FQNNGV. The V and J ends lost 5 bases and 4 bases respectively, with 11 bases between them. The CDR3 is 13 residues long. CDR3 in amino acids: CASSPTVATEAFF. CDR3 DNA sequence: TGTGCCAGCAGCCCGACTGTCGCCACTGAAGCTTTCTTT. Based on the CDR3 plus reference TRBV11-2 and TRBJ1-1, the full variable domain is EAGVAQSPRYKIIEKRQSVAFWCNPISGHATLYWYQQILGQGPKLLIQFQNNGVVDDSQLPKDRFSAERLKGVDSTLKIQPAKLEDSAVYLCASSPTVATEAFFGQGTRLTVV.

The CDR3 region has the DNA TGTGCCAGCAGTGAAATGGAGGGACAGGGTAAAGGCTACACCTTC. Protein: CASSEMEGQGKGYTF. The genes are TRBV6-1 and TRBJ1-2; 9 bases line up with TRBD1. The CDR3 consists of 15 residues. V trimming: 2 bases; J trimming: 8 bases; junction bases outside the gene matches: 9. The germline V gene encodes CDR1 MNHNS and CDR2 SASEGT.

This chain connects TRBV7-9 to TRBJ2-1; 10 bases match TRBD1. CDR1 is SEHNR and CDR2 is FQNEAQ in the germline V gene (reference sequence). The V gene end was trimmed by 5 bases and the J gene end by 3 bases; junction bases not matched to a gene: 7. The CDR3 runs to 16 residues. The chain's CDR3 is CASSPGGQGRYNEQFF. The DNA for the CDR3 is TGTGCCAGCAGCCCGGGGGGACAGGGGCGCTACAATGAGCAGTTCTTC.

The V gene is TRBV15, the J gene TRBJ2-1; tentatively, D is TRBD1 (6 bases). CDR1 and CDR2 (germline): LNHNV, YYDKDF (reference sequence). CDR3 length: 15 amino acids. The V end lost 1 base, the J end lost 0 bases, and 7 bases lay between the germline ends. CDR3 sequence: CATSRAGASYNEQFF. DNA for the CDR3: TGTGCCACCAGCAGAGCAGGGGCCTCCTACAATGAGCAGTTCTTC.

The chain couples TRBV28 to TRBJ1-1; D gene ambiguous. Trimming took 3 bases from V and 4 from J, leaving 9 bases between them. CDR1 is MDHEN and CDR2 is SYDVKM in the germline V gene. There are 13 residues in the CDR3. CDR3 amino acids: CASSFLKGTEAFF. The CDR3, as DNA: TGTGCCAGCAGTTTTCTAAAGGGCACTGAAGCTTTCTTT.

The chain couples TRBV5-6 to TRBJ1-2; maybe TRBD1 (6 bases). V lost 0 bases to trimming and J lost 1 base, with 13 bases between them. The length of the CDR3 is 16 residues. CDR1 SGHDT and CDR2 YYEEEE come from the germline V gene. CDR3 coding DNA: TGTGCCAGCAGCTTGGACGTAGGGGGAAATAACTATGGCTACACCTTC. Its translation: CASSLDVGGNNYGYTF.

J is TRBJ2-2 and V is TRBV9; TRBD1 aligns across 7 bases. The germline V gene has CDR1 SGDLS and CDR2 YYNGEE. The CDR3 has 14 amino acids. V lost 0 bases to trimming and J lost 6 bases; unmatched junction nucleotides: 2. CDR3 in amino acids: CASSVGQGPGELFF. The DNA for the CDR3 is TGTGCCAGCAGCGTAGGACAGGGTCCCGGGGAGCTGTTTTTT.

The J gene is TRBJ1-1, the V gene TRBV6-6; D gene unclear. This CDR3 spans 15 amino acids. With 2 bases removed from V and 0 bases from J, the gap between germline ends came to 10 bases. Looked up from germline, CDR1 is MNHNY and CDR2 is SVGAGI (reference sequence). The CDR3 nucleotides read TGTGCCAGCAGTTACACCAGAAACATGAACACTGAAGCTTTCTTT. Translating gives CASSYTRNMNTEAFF.

The V call is TRBV7-6, the J call TRBJ2-7; TRBD1 matches 10 bases. The CDR3 totals 15 residues. Germline-derived CDR1 and CDR2 are SGHVS and FNYEAQ. V shed 1 base and J 5 bases; nucleotides not matched to a gene: 5. CDR3 sequence: CASSLGGTGAHEQYF. In DNA, the CDR3 is TGTGCCAGCAGCTTAGGAGGGACAGGGGCCCACGAGCAGTACTTC.

The chain joins TRBV5-1 to TRBJ2-3, with D perhaps TRBD2 (5 bases). CDR1 and CDR2 (germline): SGHRS, YFSETQ. This CDR3 has 14 residues. V lost 3 bases and J lost 2, with 10 bases in between. CDR3 coding DNA: TGCGCCAGCAGCTCGGGGTCTTACACAGATACGCAGTATTTT. Amino acid sequence: CASSSGSYTDTQYF.

The genes are TRBV20-1 and TRBJ1-2; possible D gene TRBD1, 6 bases. The germline CDR1 and CDR2 sequences are DFQATT and SNEGSKA (reference sequence). V was clipped by 7 bases and J by 3 bases, with 6 bases between them. The CDR3 has 10 residues. CDR3 sequence reads: CSGQDYGYTF. The DNA for the CDR3 is TGCAGTGGACAGGACTATGGCTACACCTTC.

The V and J genes are TRBV5-6 and TRBJ1-4; D might be TRBD1 (5 bases). CDR1 is SGHDT, CDR2 YYEEEE, per germline. The CDR3 extends over 16 amino acids. The V end was cut by 1 base, the J end by 5 bases, with 15 bases between. CDR3 region: CASSLSGMGWNEKLFF. As DNA, the CDR3 is TGTGCCAGCAGCTTGTCAGGGATGGGGTGGAATGAAAAACTGTTTTTT.

The rearrangement links TRBV6-6 to TRBJ2-1; 11 nucleotides match TRBD1. Germline CDR1 is MNHNY and CDR2 is SVGAGI (reference sequence). V was pared by 5 bases and J by 9 bases, with 9 bases of the junction left unmatched. The CDR3 loop spans 15 amino acids. CDR3: CASSPGTGGFGEQFF. CDR3 in DNA: TGTGCCAGCAGTCCCGGGACAGGGGGTTTTGGTGAGCAGTTCTTC.

The rearrangement uses TRBV19 and TRBJ1-1; no reliable D call. V shed 0 bases and J shed 0 bases, with 11 bases lying between them. The CDR3 sequence is 16 residues long. Germline V gene sequence: CDR1 LNHDA, CDR2 SQIVND (reference sequence). The CDR3 region has the DNA TGTGCCAGTAGTATAGATCATCGGAACATGAACACTGAAGCTTTCTTT. It encodes CASSIDHRNMNTEAFF.

The chain carries TRBV27 and TRBJ1-4; tentatively, D is TRBD1 (5 bases). CDR3 length equals 14 residues. From germline, CDR1 is MNHEY and CDR2 SMNVEV (reference sequence). V shed 3 bases and J shed 7 bases, with 12 bases lying between them. The CDR3 loop is CASSFSQGGEKLFF. CDR3 bases: TGTGCCAGCAGTTTTAGTCAGGGTGGTGAAAAACTGTTTTTT.

The chain links TRBV6-1 to TRBJ2-5; TRBD2 might be the D (5 bases). The CDR3 has 15 amino acids. Germline V gene sequence: CDR1 MNHNS, CDR2 SASEGT. Deletions cut 4 bases from V and 5 bases from J, with 17 bases between. The CDR3 spells CASSGRQRRWETQYF. In DNA form, the CDR3 reads TGTGCCAGCAGTGGGCGACAAAGGAGGTGGGAGACCCAGTACTTC.

This clone has only one observation. This chain joins TRBV2 and TRBJ1-1; no definite D call. This CDR3 spans 14 amino acids. Germline CDR1 reads SNHLY; CDR2 reads FYNNEI. V was clipped by 3 bases and J by 5 bases, with 13 bases between them. The CDR3 loop reads CASSEAFSGTEAFF. In DNA form, the CDR3 reads TGTGCCAGCAGTGAGGCTTTTTCGGGTACTGAAGCTTTCTTT. Together with reference TRBV2 and TRBJ1-1, the CDR3 gives the full variable domain: EPEVTQTPSHQVTQMGQEVILRCVPISNHLYFYWYRQILGQKVEFLVSFYNNEISEKSEIFDDQFSVERPDGSNFTLKIRSTKLEDSAMYFCASSEAFSGTEAFFGQGTRLTVV.

DNA for the CDR3: TGTGCCAGCAGCTTTCGGGGGGAGGGCACCGGGGAGCTGTTTTTT. It is translated as CASSFRGEGTGELFF. The chain recombines TRBV7-8 with TRBJ2-2; 7 nucleotides agree with TRBD2. This CDR3 is 15 amino acids long. Germline CDR1 SGHVS, CDR2 FQNEAQ. V shed 3 bases, J shed 4 bases, and the junction held 5 bases outside the gene matches.

This chain connects TRBV6-5 to TRBJ2-2, with D perhaps TRBD2 (6 bases). V was cut by 6 bases and J by 6 bases, with 17 bases left in between. Germline-derived CDR1 and CDR2 are MNHEY and SVGAGI. The CDR3 length is 15 residues. CDR3 protein: CASSPHRRGAGELFF. The CDR3 nucleotides are TGTGCCAGCAGCCCCCATCGGCGCGGGGCCGGGGAGCTGTTTTTT.